These 23 T cell receptor beta chains share one sample of origin, sequenced in a study of blood T cell repertoires in COVID-19. Sequenced by immunoSEQ multiplex PCR; TCRdb stores in-frame clones only, minus some. Among around 110,000 clones, approximately 90% were seen once, and the ten largest hold under 2%. The sequencing sample was made of peripheral blood. The source of these receptors is a human donor with active COVID-19. The donor label of this sample is uncertain.

J is TRBJ1-4 and V is TRBV4-3, with D possibly being TRBD1 (5 bases). Trimming pared 1 base from V and 8 bases from J, leaving 14 bases between. This CDR3 comprises 15 residues. Germline lookup yields CDR1 LGHNA and CDR2 YSLEER. CDR3 amino acids: CASSQVGQGSEKLFF. CDR3 DNA: TGCGCCAGCAGCCAAGTCGGCCAGGGTTCAGAAAAACTGTTTTTT.

The genes are TRBV19 and TRBJ2-5; TRBD1 agrees at 8 bases. The CDR3 extends over 14 amino acids. From germline, CDR1 is LNHDA and CDR2 SQIVND (reference sequence). The V and J ends lost 3 bases and 2 bases, in that order; junction bases with no gene match: 2. CDR3 in amino acids: CASSMGTGQETQYF. The DNA of the CDR3 is TGTGCCAGTAGTATGGGGACAGGACAAGAGACCCAGTACTTC. The full variable domain, in which reference TRBV19 and TRBJ2-5 provide the parts outside the CDR3, is DGGITQSPKYLFRKEGQNVTLSCEQNLNHDAMYWYRQDPGQGLRLIYYSQIVNDFQKGDIAEGYSVSREKKESFPLTVTSAQKNPTAFYLCASSMGTGQETQYFGPGTRLLVL.

The count of this clone is one. V usage is TRBV9 and J usage is TRBJ1-1, with D possibly TRBD1 on 5 matching bases. The CDR3 runs 14 residues. Trimming shortened V by 0 bases and J by 5 bases, and 11 bases separated the two germline ends. The V gene's germline CDR1 is SGDLS and CDR2 YYNGEE. CDR3 DNA: TGTGCCAGCAGCGTAGAGCCGGGGGGGACTGAAGCTTTCTTT. Translating it yields CASSVEPGGTEAFF.

The J gene is TRBJ2-1, the V gene TRBV11-2, with D tentatively TRBD1 (6 bases). CDR1 and CDR2 (germline): SGHAT, FQNNGV. Trimming took 1 base from V and 4 from J, leaving 17 bases between them. The CDR3 has 17 amino acids. CDR3 nucleotides: TGTGCCAGCAGCTTAGCACCCCGGGACAAACATTACAATGAGCAGTTCTTC. It translates to CASSLAPRDKHYNEQFF.

The chain is built from TRBV11-2 and TRBJ2-5, with TRBD2 as a possible D gene (5 bases). The germline V gene has CDR1 SGHAT and CDR2 FQNNGV. V lost 3 bases and J 3 bases, leaving 14 bases between the germline ends. This CDR3 contains 15 residues. CDR3 in DNA: TGTGCCAGCAGCTTGGGCAGGCTCGGGGAAGAGACCCAGTACTTC. Protein product: CASSLGRLGEETQYF.

This clone has more than one count but fewer than ten. The chain employs TRBV6-2 or TRBV6-3 and TRBJ1-2; 7 bases map to TRBD1. The CDR3 contains 14 residues. Germline lookup yields CDR1 MNHEY and CDR2 SVGEGT. The V gene end was trimmed by 2 bases and the J gene end by 4 bases; junction bases not matched to a gene: 4. In DNA, the CDR3 is TGTGCCAGCAGTTACCGGACAGGCAGCTATGGCTACACCTTC. Amino acids: CASSYRTGSYGYTF.

The chain uses TRBV28 and TRBJ2-5; the D gene is possibly TRBD1 (6 bases). The CDR3 contains 14 residues. V was shortened by 9 bases and J by 5 bases, with 19 bases between the two germline ends. Germline V CDR1 and CDR2: MDHEN, SYDVKM. CDR3 protein: CASKSDGTPETQYF. CDR3 DNA: TGTGCCAGTAAATCGGACGGGACACCTGAGACCCAGTACTTC.

The chain uses TRBV5-1 and TRBJ1-4, with D unresolved. CDR3 length: 16 residues. Trimming pared 0 bases from V and 0 bases from J, leaving 9 bases between. Germline V CDR1 and CDR2: SGHRS, YFSETQ. As DNA, the CDR3 is TGCGCCAGCAGCTTGGTCTCTGTTGCAACTAATGAAAAACTGTTTTTT. Translating gives CASSLVSVATNEKLFF. The entire variable domain, with the rest obtained from reference TRBV5-1 and TRBJ1-4, is as follows: KAGVTQTPRYLIKTRGQQVTLSCSPISGHRSVSWYQQTPGQGLQFLFEYFSETQRNKGNFPGRFSGRQFSNSRSEMNVSTLELGDSALYLCASSLVSVATNEKLFFGSGTQLSVL.

This sequence joins TRBV5-6 and TRBJ1-1; unclear D gene. The CDR3 consists of 14 residues. V lost 0 bases and J lost 2, with 8 bases in between. CDR1 and CDR2 from the germline V gene are SGHDT and YYEEEE. DNA of the CDR3: TGTGCCAGCAGCTTGGGGCAGATTAACACTGAAGCTTTCTTT. Its translation: CASSLGQINTEAFF.

V and J are TRBV2 and TRBJ1-2; a weak D match, TRBD1 (6 bases). Trimming cost V 6 bases and J 0 bases, with 17 bases left between them. The CDR3 loop spans 16 amino acids. Germline-derived CDR1 and CDR2 are SNHLY and FYNNEI. As DNA, the CDR3 is TGTGCCAGCAGAACCTTTCCAGGGGCTACTAACTATGGCTACACCTTC. Its translation: CASRTFPGATNYGYTF.

CDR3 DNA sequence: TGTGCCAGCAGTCCGGACAGGGGGCTTGACGGCTACACCTTC. Protein product: CASSPDRGLDGYTF. The chain carries TRBV5-8 and TRBJ1-2; 11 positions agree with TRBD1. J lost 8 bases, V lost 5 bases, and 8 bases had no gene match. The CDR3 extends over 14 amino acids. Germline V CDR1 and CDR2: SGHTS, YDEGEE.

The chain carries TRBV28 and TRBJ1-4; 7 nucleotides agree with TRBD1. This CDR3 comprises 16 residues. Germline CDR1 and CDR2: MDHEN and SYDVKM. The junction had 11 bases not matched to a gene; V was cut back by 2 bases and J by 8 bases. The CDR3 loop is CASSLVGRGLREKLFF. Written as DNA, the CDR3 is TGTGCCAGCAGTTTAGTCGGGAGGGGGCTACGAGAAAAACTGTTTTTT.

This clone appeared a single time. V usage is TRBV12-3 or TRBV12-4 and J usage is TRBJ2-7, with D tentatively TRBD2 (6 bases). The CDR3 is 12 residues long. V shed 3 bases and J shed 6 bases, with 9 bases lying between them. As DNA, the CDR3 is TGTGCCAGCAGTTTTGGAGGGTTCGAGCAGTACTTC. This gives the protein CASSFGGFEQYF.

This chain uses TRBV18 with TRBJ2-1; D is uncertain. The CDR3 covers 11 residues. From germline, CDR1 is KGHSH and CDR2 LQKENI. The V gene lost 3 bases and the J gene lost 7 bases, with 4 bases spanning the gap. The CDR3 is CASSPSNEQFF. The CDR3 nucleotides read TGTGCCAGCTCACCTAGTAATGAGCAGTTCTTC.

The chain uses TRBV5-1 and TRBJ2-1, with 12 nucleotides matching TRBD2. Unmatched junction bases numbered 6, after V lost 0 bases and J lost 2 bases. The CDR3 contains 18 residues. From germline, CDR1 is SGHRS and CDR2 YFSETQ. The CDR3 here is CASSLAPSGGAPYNEQFF. CDR3 bases: TGCGCCAGCAGCTTGGCTCCTAGCGGGGGGGCCCCCTACAATGAGCAGTTCTTC.

This clone was seen just once. The chain links TRBV19 to TRBJ2-5; 8 nucleotides match TRBD2. There are 12 residues in the CDR3. The V segment lost 6 bases and the J segment 5 bases; nucleotides outside the gene matches: 2. CDR1 and CDR2 (germline): LNHDA, SQIVND (reference sequence). CDR3 sequence: CASRAGVETQYF. The DNA of the CDR3 is TGTGCCAGTAGAGCGGGGGTCGAGACCCAGTACTTC. The entire variable domain, with the rest obtained from reference TRBV19 and TRBJ2-5, is as follows: DGGITQSPKYLFRKEGQNVTLSCEQNLNHDAMYWYRQDPGQGLRLIYYSQIVNDFQKGDIAEGYSVSREKKESFPLTVTSAQKNPTAFYLCASRAGVETQYFGPGTRLLVL.

This clone has a single count. J is TRBJ2-3 and V is TRBV7-6; TRBD2 matches at 10 bases. Trimming took 5 bases from V and 6 from J; bases not matched to a gene: 14. The CDR3 is 17 amino acids. Germline-derived CDR1 and CDR2 are SGHVS and FNYEAQ. The CDR3 DNA sequence: TGTGCCAGCAGCCCGCCTTTTAAGCGGGGGGGCTGGGATACGCAGTATTTT. This translates into CASSPPFKRGGWDTQYF.

V gene TRBV3-1 (or the pseudogene TRBV3-2) combines with J gene TRBJ1-3; D may be TRBD1 (5 bases). The CDR3 totals 17 residues. Trimming removed 1 base from V and 1 base from J, with 14 bases in between. Germline V gives CDR1 LGHDT, CDR2 YNNKEL (reference sequence). This CDR3 reads CASSQAGRGTSGNTIYF. Written as DNA, the CDR3 is TGTGCCAGCAGCCAAGCTGGTAGAGGGACTTCTGGAAACACCATATATTTT.

This chain links TRBV23-1 with TRBJ1-2, with 7 bases identical to TRBD1. TRBV23-1 belongs to the ORF category, with a function that is uncertain. This CDR3 spans 14 amino acids. Trimming cost V 0 bases and J 7 bases; bases outside gene matches: 5. CDR3 nucleotide sequence: TGCGCCAGCAGTCAATCGGACACAGGGGTTGGCTACACCTTC. Translation gives CASSQSDTGVGYTF.

The V call is TRBV5-4, the J call TRBJ1-2; the D gene is possibly TRBD1 (6 bases). CDR1 is SGHNT and CDR2 is YYREEE in the germline V gene (reference sequence). Trimming removed 5 bases from V and 0 bases from J, with 20 bases in between. The CDR3 sequence is 17 residues long. CDR3 in DNA: TGTGCCAGCAGTAAGGGGGACACCCAAGTATCTAACTATGGCTACACCTTC. Translating gives CASSKGDTQVSNYGYTF.

The rearrangement joins TRBV2 to TRBJ1-1; 8 positions agree with TRBD1. J was trimmed by 5 bases and V by 7 bases; bases with no gene match: 9. The CDR3 has 14 amino acids. Germline CDR1 SNHLY, CDR2 FYNNEI. The chain's CDR3 is CASIQQGVRTEAFF. As DNA, the CDR3 is TGTGCCAGCATCCAACAGGGGGTGAGGACTGAAGCTTTCTTT.

The V gene is TRBV7-2, the J gene TRBJ1-4; D remains ambiguous. V gave up 5 bases and J gave up 8 bases, with 15 bases separating them. In germline, CDR1 is SGHTA, CDR2 FQGNSA. This CDR3 has 14 residues. In nucleotides, the CDR3 is TGTGCCAGCAGCCGGACCCGGGGAGAGGAAAAACTGTTTTTT. Translation: CASSRTRGEEKLFF.

The V gene is TRBV5-4, the J gene TRBJ2-1; 9 bases line up with TRBD2. CDR1 is SGHNT and CDR2 is YYREEE in the germline V gene (reference sequence). This CDR3 region has 18 residues. Trimming removed 0 bases from V and 3 bases from J; junction bases left unmatched: 10. The CDR3 coding sequence is TGTGCCAGCAGCTTGGAGCTTGGCGGGGGGGCCAACTACAATGAGCAGTTCTTC. Translating it yields CASSLELGGGANYNEQFF.